This section outlines one T cell receptor (beta chain) sequence together with its context. This clone was observed a single time. The antigen it binds to is not known. One base away there is no much larger clone; base qualities are not given. The CDR3 holds 15 amino acids from the cysteine to the phenylalanine. Of all the DNA, just the CDR3 is kept, 45 bases in frame from base 1. V was cut back by 5 bases and J by 0 bases, leaving a gap of 11 bases between them. CDR1 and CDR2 are read off the germline V gene (reference sequence) as LNHDA and SQIVND. The collaborating institutions used their own protocols to collect whole blood in K2EDTA tubes. For TCRbeta analysis, collaborators shipped samples in one of three forms: frozen whole blood, isolated PBMCs, or DNA extracted from either of those sample types. TCRbeta CDR3 regions were amplified from genomic DNA by means of the immunoSEQ Assay, a bias-controlled multiplex PCR. As for how the authors treated the data: The number of nucleated cells in each sample was estimated by amplification of reference gene primers within the assay. Sequence reads were collapsed and filtered to measure the absolute abundance of every unique TCRbeta CDR3 rearrangement. For each sample, productive Simpson clonality was calculated as the square root of Simpson's diversity index over productive rearrangements. TCRdb took over this immuneACCESS table, retaining in-frame rearrangements with V and J assigned. Such tables are incomplete; in checked studies, under half of the missing clones stem from an unresolved V gene, and the remainder is unexplained. That table furnishes V, J and clone size, whereas the DNA furnished D and trimming. Recorded for this sample are 70,000 to 95,000 clones; approximately 89% of them occurred a single time. The ten largest clones represent approximately 2.2% of the sample.

This sample was included in a study of blood T cell repertoires in COVID-19 (dated by TCRdb to 2019 to 2021). Broadly, across the study: Collaborator samples came from the United States, Italy and Spain and covered acute and convalescent phases of COVID-19. A freely available public database, intended as a resource for researchers studying the immune response to SARS-CoV-2, is where the repertoires were released. The material from the prospective study consisted of cDNA or gDNA derived from T cells, B-cell-depleted T cells, or PBMCs. Deeply sampled blood TCRbeta repertoires from subjects exposed to, actively infected with, or recovered from COVID-19 were included in the dataset. Sample metadata almost always included a de-identified subject ID, COVID-19 status, age in years and sex. Where available, HLA class I and class II types were taken from metadata supplied by the sample provider and were not determined by assay-based typing. Samples came from the ongoing ImmuneRACE study (first 160 participants) plus 1,254 subjects from 6 global collaborators.

The investigation overall reported the following: The amount of clinical and demographic metadata varied by source and participant and was provided uncurated.

This sequence uses TRBV19 and TRBJ1-5, with TRBD1 perhaps the D gene, on 5 matching bases. This TCR was recovered from a man in his fifties or sixties with acute or convalescent COVID-19. Sequenced sample: peripheral blood. The bases read TGTGCCAGTAGTCCACAGGTTATTAGCAATCAGCCCCAGCATTTT. This yields the protein CASSPQVISNQPQHF. With the portions outside the CDR3 filled from the reference TRBV19 and TRBJ1-5 genes, the complete variable region becomes DGGITQSPKYLFRKEGQNVTLSCEQNLNHDAMYWYRQDPGQGLRLIYYSQIVNDFQKGDIAEGYSVSREKKESFPLTVTSAQKNPTAFYLCASSPQVISNQPQHFGDGTRLSIL.